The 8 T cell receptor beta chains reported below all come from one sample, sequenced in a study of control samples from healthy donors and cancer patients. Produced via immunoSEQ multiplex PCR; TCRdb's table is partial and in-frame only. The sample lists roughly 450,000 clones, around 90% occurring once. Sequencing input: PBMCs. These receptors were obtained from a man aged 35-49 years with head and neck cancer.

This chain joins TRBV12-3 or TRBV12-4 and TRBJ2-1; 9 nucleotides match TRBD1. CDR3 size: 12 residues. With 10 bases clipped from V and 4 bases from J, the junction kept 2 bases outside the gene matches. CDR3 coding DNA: TGTGCCACCGGACAGGGGTACAATGAGCAGTTCTTC. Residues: CATGQGYNEQFF.

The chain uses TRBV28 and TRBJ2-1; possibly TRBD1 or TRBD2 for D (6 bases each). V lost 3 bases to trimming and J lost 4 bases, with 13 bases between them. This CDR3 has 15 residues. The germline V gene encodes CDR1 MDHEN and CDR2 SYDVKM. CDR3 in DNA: TGTGCCAGCAGTTTTGAGACAGGAGGGTACAATGAGCAGTTCTTC. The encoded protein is CASSFETGGYNEQFF.

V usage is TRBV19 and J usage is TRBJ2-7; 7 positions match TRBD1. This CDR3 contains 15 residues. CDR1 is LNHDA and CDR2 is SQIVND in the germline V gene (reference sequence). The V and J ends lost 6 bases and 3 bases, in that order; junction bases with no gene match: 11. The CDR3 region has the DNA TGTGCCAGTAGCGCTTCCGACAGGGTGAGCTACGAGCAGTACTTC. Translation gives CASSASDRVSYEQYF.

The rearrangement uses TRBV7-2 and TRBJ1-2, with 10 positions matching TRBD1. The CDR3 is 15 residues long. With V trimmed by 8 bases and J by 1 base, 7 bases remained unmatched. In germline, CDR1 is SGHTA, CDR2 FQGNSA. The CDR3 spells CASGTGAGINYGYTF. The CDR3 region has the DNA TGTGCCAGCGGGACAGGGGCAGGGATTAACTATGGCTACACCTTC.

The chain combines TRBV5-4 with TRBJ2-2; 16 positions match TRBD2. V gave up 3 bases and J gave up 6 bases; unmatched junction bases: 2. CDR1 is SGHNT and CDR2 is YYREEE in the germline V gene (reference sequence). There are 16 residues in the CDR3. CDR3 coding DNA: TGTGCCAGCAGCTGGGGACTAGCGGGAGGGCCCGGGGAGCTGTTTTTT. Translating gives CASSWGLAGGPGELFF.

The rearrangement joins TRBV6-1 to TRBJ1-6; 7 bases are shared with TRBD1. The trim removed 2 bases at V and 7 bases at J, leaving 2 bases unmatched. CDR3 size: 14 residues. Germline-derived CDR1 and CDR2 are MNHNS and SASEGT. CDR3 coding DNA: TGTGCCAGCAGTGAAATACAGGGGAATTCACCCCTCCACTTT. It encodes CASSEIQGNSPLHF.

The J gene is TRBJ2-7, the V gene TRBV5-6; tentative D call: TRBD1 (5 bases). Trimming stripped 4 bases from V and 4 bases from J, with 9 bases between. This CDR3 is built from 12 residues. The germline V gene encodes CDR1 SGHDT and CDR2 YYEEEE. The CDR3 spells CASSTDRYEQYF. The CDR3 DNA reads TGTGCCAGCAGCACCGACAGATACGAGCAGTACTTC.

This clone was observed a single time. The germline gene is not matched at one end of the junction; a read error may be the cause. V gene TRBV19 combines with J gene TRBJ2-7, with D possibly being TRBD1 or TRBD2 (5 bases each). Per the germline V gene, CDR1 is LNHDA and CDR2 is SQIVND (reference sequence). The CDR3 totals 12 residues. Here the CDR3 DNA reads TGTGCCAGTAGTATGGACCAGGGACGGCTTGACTTC. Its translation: CASSMDQGRLDF.